This paragraph covers one T cell receptor beta chain sequence. TCRdb fed the 5' RACE reads into MiXCR, producing one record per CDR3 protein. The repertoire holds 550,000 to 700,000 distinct CDR3 sequences, with 21% as singletons. The CDR3 sequence is 14 residues long. V was clipped by 8 bases and J by 1 base, with 11 bases between them. This sample was taken from a study of identical twins. These same data were also listed under a study on T cells expressing NK-cell markers. That source reports: In sorted CD3+CD56+NKG2C+, CD3+CD56+NKG2C- and CD3+CD56-NKG2C+ T cells, TCR beta repertoires were obtained. Sequenced donors, eight in total, included seven who were HCMV-seropositive and one who was seronegative. These same clonotypes (in several donors) also led the CD3+CD56-NKG2C+ fraction.

Input material: PBMCs. The genes are TRBV12-3 or TRBV12-4 and TRBJ2-2; D gene uncertain. The receptor was derived from a woman between 18 and 29 years old in good health. The CDR3 DNA reads TGTGCCAGCGGCTTACGGAAGAACACCGGGGAGCTGTTTTTT. Amino acid sequence: CASGLRKNTGELFF.